These 30 T cell receptor beta chains were sequenced from one sample in a study of shared clonotypes between healthy human individuals. The method was immunoSEQ multiplex PCR; TCRdb's version includes in-frame clones alone and lacks a portion of them. Among almost 700,000 clones listed, just over 90% were seen once. Terminally differentiated effector memory CD45RA+ cells were left out of the naive CD8 fraction, which was CD45RO-negative and positively selected for CCR7. Sequenced: naive CD8+ T cells sorted from blood. The source is a young man in good health.

The chain recombines TRBV18 with TRBJ2-7; D unresolved. V lost 3 bases and J lost 4, with 16 bases in between. Per the germline V gene, CDR1 is KGHSH and CDR2 is LQKENI. The CDR3 is made up of 15 amino acids. The CDR3 sequence: CASSPGLKDHYEQYF. CDR3 DNA sequence: TGTGCCAGCTCACCTGGTTTAAAAGACCATTACGAGCAGTACTTC.

V is TRBV6-5 and J is TRBJ2-7, with 9 bases that match TRBD2. V lost 2 bases to trimming and J lost 5 bases; unmatched junction nucleotides: 7. Germline values: CDR1 MNHEY, CDR2 SVGAGI. The CDR3 has 15 amino acids. CDR3 amino acids: CASSYTLAGVDEQYF. Written as DNA, the CDR3 is TGTGCCAGCAGTTACACCTTAGCGGGAGTTGACGAGCAGTACTTC.

This sequence joins TRBV27 and TRBJ2-1; D is possibly TRBD2 (5 bases). The CDR3 contains 12 residues. CDR1 MNHEY and CDR2 SMNVEV come from the germline V gene (reference sequence). Trimming took 7 bases from V and 6 from J, leaving 10 bases between them. CDR3 sequence reads: CASTRGRNEQFF. DNA for the CDR3: TGTGCCAGCACGAGAGGGCGCAATGAGCAGTTCTTC.

The J gene is TRBJ2-5, the V gene TRBV11-2; D gene unclear. The length of the CDR3 is 14 residues. CDR1 is SGHAT, CDR2 FQNNGV, per germline. V was cut by 2 bases and J by 1 base, with 8 bases left in between. CDR3 sequence reads: CASSLQGGQETQYF. CDR3 in DNA: TGTGCCAGCAGCTTACAAGGTGGCCAAGAGACCCAGTACTTC.

The chain links TRBV29-1 to TRBJ2-1, with TRBD1 matching 10 bases. V lost 4 bases, J lost 6 bases, and 24 bases stayed unmatched. The germline CDR1 and CDR2 sequences are SQVTM and ANQGSEA. The CDR3 contains 20 residues. CDR3 region: CSVGTPDRGRANRHLNEQFF. CDR3 DNA: TGCAGCGTTGGAACCCCTGACAGGGGGCGCGCCAATCGTCATCTCAATGAGCAGTTCTTC.

V and J are TRBV7-9 and TRBJ2-3; D remains unclear. V dropped 5 bases and J dropped 5 bases, with 20 bases sitting between them. Per germline, CDR1 SEHNR and CDR2 FQNEAQ (reference sequence). The CDR3 has 16 residues. For the CDR3, the DNA is TGTGCCAGCAGCCCACAGCCAAGGGCCGGCCTAGATACGCAGTATTTT. Translated, it gives CASSPQPRAGLDTQYF.

J is TRBJ1-2 and V is TRBV5-5; 9 nucleotides align to TRBD1. After removal of 2 bases from V and 7 bases from J, the junction contained 9 bases not matched to a gene. From germline, CDR1 is SGHKS and CDR2 YYEKEE (reference sequence). The CDR3 totals 15 residues. The CDR3: CASSFYPGQGLGYTF. In nucleotides, the CDR3 is TGTGCCAGCAGCTTCTACCCGGGACAGGGTCTTGGCTACACCTTC.

The gene calls are TRBV25-1 and TRBJ2-7; 13 nucleotides match TRBD2. This CDR3 region has 18 residues. Looked up from germline, CDR1 is MGHDK and CDR2 is SYGVNS. After removal of 1 base from V and 0 bases from J, the junction contained 6 bases not matched to a gene. In nucleotides, the CDR3 is TGTGCCAGCAGTGAATCCCCCGGACTAGCGGGAGCCTCCTACGAGCAGTACTTC. It specifies CASSESPGLAGASYEQYF.

The rearrangement links TRBV30 to TRBJ2-7; D perhaps matches TRBD1 (6 bases). Germline CDR1 GTSNPN, CDR2 SVGIG (reference sequence). This CDR3 spans 11 amino acids. V lost 5 bases to trimming and J lost 4 bases, with 9 bases between them. The chain's CDR3 is CAWLDSYEQYF. The CDR3 DNA reads as TGTGCCTGGTTGGACAGTTACGAGCAGTACTTC.

The CDR3 here is CASSRSEPSYNEQFF. The DNA for the CDR3 is TGTGCCAGCTCACGGTCCGAGCCTTCGTACAATGAGCAGTTCTTC. This rearrangement joins TRBV18 to TRBJ2-1; D ambiguous. Germline CDR1 KGHSH, CDR2 LQKENI. V lost 4 bases, J lost 4 bases, and 14 bases lay in between. The CDR3 sequence is 15 residues long.

The V call is TRBV11-2, the J call TRBJ2-7; D gene ambiguous. CDR3 size: 13 residues. The germline gives CDR1 SGHAT, CDR2 FQNNGV. V lost 2 bases and J lost 3, with 8 bases in between. The CDR3 protein is CASSLRSSYEQYF. In DNA form, the CDR3 reads TGTGCCAGCAGCTTACGTTCCAGCTACGAGCAGTACTTC.

This rearrangement joins TRBV11-2 to TRBJ2-1, with 9 bases matching TRBD1. Looked up from germline, CDR1 is SGHAT and CDR2 is FQNNGV. The J segment lost 7 bases and the V segment lost 7 bases, leaving 8 bases of the junction unmatched. This CDR3 is built from 14 residues. CDR3 protein: CASTPGTGLNEQFF. The CDR3 DNA sequence: TGTGCCAGCACTCCCGGGACAGGGTTGAATGAGCAGTTCTTC. Full variable domain (rest looked up from reference TRBV11-2 and TRBJ2-1): EAGVAQSPRYKIIEKRQSVAFWCNPISGHATLYWYQQILGQGPKLLIQFQNNGVVDDSQLPKDRFSAERLKGVDSTLKIQPAKLEDSAVYLCASTPGTGLNEQFFGPGTRLTVL.

V usage is TRBV18 and J usage is TRBJ2-7, with D unresolved. This CDR3 has 13 residues. Germline assignment: CDR1 KGHSH and CDR2 LQKENI. Deletions cut 8 bases from V and 3 bases from J, with 14 bases between. The CDR3 coding sequence is TGTGCCAGCGCTGACCTAAAGGACTACGAGCAGTACTTC. This sequence encodes CASADLKDYEQYF.

The chain has TRBV10-3 and TRBJ2-7; TRBD1 is a possible D gene (6 bases). The CDR3 runs 15 residues. Trimming took off 0 bases at V and 5 bases at J, with 14 bases between the two ends. Germline V lookup: CDR1 ENHRY, CDR2 SYGVKD. The chain's CDR3 is CAISESNVQGNEQYF. The CDR3 DNA is TGTGCCATCAGTGAGTCGAATGTCCAGGGGAACGAGCAGTACTTC.

With respect to this clone: Other DNA variants within this sample encode the same CDR3. This chain uses TRBV27 with TRBJ2-3; 8 nucleotides agree with TRBD1. Unmatched junction bases numbered 2, after V lost 5 bases and J lost 4 bases. Germline CDR1 MNHEY, CDR2 SMNVEV (reference sequence). The CDR3 extends over 13 amino acids. CDR3 DNA sequence: TGTGCCAGCAGTCTGACAGGGGCAGATACGCAGTATTTT. It codes for CASSLTGADTQYF.

This clone appeared once. The chain recombines TRBV5-1 with TRBJ2-7; 9 bases line up with TRBD1. From germline, CDR1 is SGHRS and CDR2 YFSETQ. This CDR3 spans 17 amino acids. The V segment lost 0 bases and the J segment 1 base; nucleotides outside the gene matches: 8. The CDR3: CASSLAGSGTGSYEQYF. Written as DNA, the CDR3 is TGCGCCAGCAGCTTGGCAGGGTCCGGGACAGGGTCCTACGAGCAGTACTTC.

The chain employs TRBV27 and TRBJ2-7; D not resolved. The CDR3 contains 13 residues. The germline gives CDR1 MNHEY, CDR2 SMNVEV (reference sequence). V shed 4 bases and J shed 2 bases, with 9 bases lying between them. The CDR3 coding sequence is TGTGCCAGCAGTTCTCTGGCGGCCTACGAGCAGTACTTC. Amino acid sequence: CASSSLAAYEQYF.

In DNA form, the CDR3 reads TGTGCCAGCAGCCCCACCCGCCAGAAGCGGATTAGCACAGATACGCAGTATTTT. Its translation: CASSPTRQKRISTDTQYF. The chain combines TRBV7-8 with TRBJ2-3, with D perhaps matching TRBD2 (5 bases). V gave up 5 bases and J gave up 0 bases, with 21 bases separating them. CDR3 length: 18 residues. Per germline, CDR1 SGHVS and CDR2 FQNEAQ.

The rearrangement joins TRBV2 to TRBJ2-7, with D possibly being TRBD2 (6 bases). CDR3 length: 13 residues. The germline V gene has CDR1 SNHLY and CDR2 FYNNEI. V was shortened by 11 bases and J by 4 bases, with 18 bases between the two germline ends. CDR3 residues: CAGKVGSPYEQYF. The CDR3 nucleotides are TGTGCCGGGAAGGTCGGGAGCCCTTACGAGCAGTACTTC.

The chain combines TRBV9 with TRBJ2-6; no reliable D call. With 4 bases removed from V and 0 bases from J, the gap between germline ends came to 2 bases. Per germline, CDR1 SGDLS and CDR2 YYNGEE. The CDR3 totals 13 residues. CDR3 sequence: CASSYSGANVLTF. CDR3 nucleotide sequence: TGTGCCAGCAGCTACTCTGGGGCCAACGTCCTGACTTTC.

The chain carries TRBV19 and TRBJ2-5; TRBD1 is a possible D gene (6 bases). CDR3 length: 15 amino acids. V lost 4 bases and J lost 2, with 14 bases in between. Looked up from germline, CDR1 is LNHDA and CDR2 is SQIVND (reference sequence). CDR3 in amino acids: CASSTLGQPQETQYF. The CDR3 nucleotides read TGTGCCAGTAGTACCCTCGGACAGCCACAAGAGACCCAGTACTTC. Together with reference TRBV19 and TRBJ2-5, the CDR3 gives the full variable domain: DGGITQSPKYLFRKEGQNVTLSCEQNLNHDAMYWYRQDPGQGLRLIYYSQIVNDFQKGDIAEGYSVSREKKESFPLTVTSAQKNPTAFYLCASSTLGQPQETQYFGPGTRLLVL.

In nucleotides, the CDR3 is TGTGCCTGGAGCATCTTAGGGCAGCCCCAGCATTTT. This sequence encodes CAWSILGQPQHF. This chain joins TRBV30 and TRBJ1-5; D is ambiguous. With 3 bases removed from V and 7 bases from J, the gap between germline ends came to 10 bases. The V gene's germline CDR1 is GTSNPN and CDR2 SVGIG (reference sequence). The CDR3 spans 12 residues.

CDR3 sequence: CASSTWTGGLAAFF. Here the CDR3 DNA reads TGTGCCAGCAGCACCTGGACAGGGGGATTAGCGGCTTTCTTT. The chain carries TRBV13 and TRBJ1-1; 10 bases line up with TRBD1. CDR1 and CDR2 (germline): PRHDT, FYEKMQ (reference sequence). The CDR3 is made up of 14 amino acids. The V and J ends lost 5 bases and 11 bases, in that order; junction bases with no gene match: 11.

This clone was seen once. The chain has TRBV18 and TRBJ2-5; possible D gene TRBD1, 6 bases. The germline V and J ends were trimmed by 5 bases and 4 bases, with 17 bases remaining between them. Germline CDR1 reads KGHSH; CDR2 reads LQKENI. The CDR3 is 15 residues long. CDR3 loop: CASSIRGGLPETQYF. CDR3 nucleotide sequence: TGTGCCAGCTCAATCCGAGGGGGTCTGCCAGAGACCCAGTACTTC.

The rearrangement links TRBV19 to TRBJ2-2, with a tentative D call TRBD2 (6 bases). This CDR3 comprises 13 residues. Trimming shortened V by 3 bases and J by 4 bases, and 6 bases separated the two germline ends. Germline lookup yields CDR1 LNHDA and CDR2 SQIVND (reference sequence). The CDR3 DNA reads TGTGCCAGTAGTATCGGGAGCACCGGGGAGCTGTTTTTT. Encoded protein: CASSIGSTGELFF.

V usage is TRBV4-1 and J usage is TRBJ2-1; TRBD2 aligns across 7 bases. With 1 base clipped from V and 8 bases from J, the junction kept 8 bases outside the gene matches. Germline V gene data show CDR1 as MGHRA and CDR2 as YSYEKL. This CDR3 spans 15 amino acids. CDR3 coding DNA: TGCGCCAGCAGCCAAGTCGGGGGGAGGGGCGATGAGCAGTTCTTC. Translating it yields CASSQVGGRGDEQFF.

This clone has only one observation. The rearrangement links TRBV29-1 to TRBJ1-2; D is possibly TRBD1 (6 bases). V lost 7 bases and J lost 7, with 13 bases in between. Looked up from germline, CDR1 is SQVTM and CDR2 is ANQGSEA. The CDR3 has 11 residues. The CDR3 loop is CSALDRIGYTF. CDR3 nucleotides: TGCAGCGCCCTGGACAGAATTGGCTACACCTTC. The full variable domain, with the rest looked up from reference TRBV29-1 and TRBJ1-2, is SAVISQKPSRDICQRGTSLTIQCQVDSQVTMMFWYRQQPGQSLTLIATANQGSEATYESGFVIDKFPISRPNLTFSTLTVSNMSPEDSSIYLCSALDRIGYTFGSGTRLTVV.

The V and J genes are TRBV6-1 and TRBJ2-2; unclear D gene. Per the germline V gene, CDR1 is MNHNS and CDR2 is SASEGT. V lost 1 base, J lost 10 bases, and 16 bases lay in between. The CDR3 extends over 15 amino acids. The CDR3 loop is CASSEVGSPGAELFF. CDR3 bases: TGTGCCAGCAGTGAAGTGGGGTCCCCTGGAGCGGAGCTGTTTTTT.

The rearrangement links TRBV19 to TRBJ1-2, with D maybe TRBD1 (6 bases). Germline CDR1 reads LNHDA; CDR2 reads SQIVND (reference sequence). Trimming pared 3 bases from V and 2 bases from J, leaving 13 bases between. The CDR3 loop spans 15 amino acids. The chain's CDR3 is CASSILTTGNYGYTF. DNA for the CDR3: TGTGCCAGTAGTATCCTTACAACAGGGAACTATGGCTACACCTTC.

This chain joins TRBV6-1 and TRBJ1-4; 9 nucleotides align to TRBD1. V gave up 2 bases and J gave up 6 bases; unmatched junction bases: 10. This CDR3 region has 17 residues. CDR1 is MNHNS and CDR2 is SASEGT in the germline V gene. The CDR3 DNA reads TGTGCCAGCAGTGAAAGGGGAACAGGGACAGGGTATGAAAAACTGTTTTTT. Translated, it gives CASSERGTGTGYEKLFF.